The rows below give T cell receptor beta chains drawn from one sample of a study of T cells after yellow fever vaccination. TCRdb analysed the 5' RACE reads with MiXCR anew, one entry per CDR3 protein. This table holds about 69,000 distinct CDR3 sequences, about 6% found once. The sequences come from CD4+ T cells sorted from PBMCs, collected roughly 14 days after the first yellow fever vaccination. These receptors came from a man between 18 and 29 years old who received the YFV17D yellow fever vaccine. The CDR3 runs from the conserved cysteine through the conserved F or W. Each record gives: clone size, D gene, J gene, V gene, CDR3 protein, CDR3 DNA. D genes are given only for firm matches. Only some rows state a clone size, as once, few, many or a class for expanded clones.

abundance: many
d_gene: NA
j_gene: TRBJ2-1
v_gene: TRBV7-6
CDR3aa: CASSLAMGTEQFF
CDR3nt: TGTGCCAGCAGCTTAGCGATGGGGACTGAGCAGTTCTTC

abundance: many
d_gene: NA
j_gene: TRBJ2-5
v_gene: TRBV5-4
CDR3aa: CASSLVTSKTQYF
CDR3nt: TGTGCCAGCAGCTTGGTCACTTCCAAGACCCAGTACTTC

abundance: many
d_gene: NA
j_gene: TRBJ2-1
v_gene: TRBV5-1
CDR3aa: CASSLARDGYNEQFF
CDR3nt: TGCGCCAGCAGCTTGGCCCGTGACGGTTACAATGAGCAGTTCTTC

abundance: many
d_gene: NA
j_gene: TRBJ1-3
v_gene: TRBV12-3/TRBV12-4
CDR3aa: CASSFYPGNTIYF
CDR3nt: TGTGCCAGCAGTTTCTATCCAGGAAACACCATATATTTT

abundance: many
d_gene: NA
j_gene: TRBJ2-2
v_gene: TRBV5-1
CDR3aa: CASSLELLWGGELFF
CDR3nt: TGCGCCAGCAGCTTGGAACTTTTGTGGGGTGGGGAGCTGTTTTTT

abundance: many
d_gene: NA
j_gene: TRBJ2-5
v_gene: TRBV20-1
CDR3aa: CSASGGPQETQYF
CDR3nt: TGCAGTGCTAGCGGGGGGCCTCAAGAGACCCAGTACTTC

abundance: many
d_gene: NA
j_gene: TRBJ1-1
v_gene: TRBV6-6
CDR3aa: CASSYRGNTEAFF
CDR3nt: TGTGCCAGCAGTTACCGGGGGAACACTGAAGCTTTCTTT

abundance: many
d_gene: NA
j_gene: TRBJ2-5
v_gene: TRBV5-1
CDR3aa: CASSGGTVQETQYF
CDR3nt: TGCGCCAGCAGCGGCGGGACAGTCCAAGAGACCCAGTACTTC

abundance: many
d_gene: TRBD2
j_gene: TRBJ2-5
v_gene: TRBV20-1
CDR3aa: CSAPSSGNQETQYF
CDR3nt: TGCAGTGCTCCATCTAGCGGGAACCAAGAGACCCAGTACTTC

abundance: many
d_gene: NA
j_gene: TRBJ2-7
v_gene: TRBV4-3
CDR3aa: CASSQDRAGYEQYF
CDR3nt: TGCGCCAGCAGCCAAGATCGCGCGGGCTACGAGCAGTACTTC

abundance: many
d_gene: TRBD1
j_gene: TRBJ1-2
v_gene: TRBV5-6
CDR3aa: CASSSPDRVYGYTF
CDR3nt: TGTGCCAGCAGCTCCCCGGACAGGGTTTATGGCTACACCTTC

abundance: many
d_gene: NA
j_gene: TRBJ2-3
v_gene: TRBV7-2
CDR3aa: CASSFTGQDTQYF
CDR3nt: TGTGCCAGCAGCTTCACGGGGCAGGATACGCAGTATTTT

abundance: many
d_gene: TRBD2
j_gene: TRBJ2-1
v_gene: TRBV20-1
CDR3aa: CSAIAGSSYNEQFF
CDR3nt: TGCAGTGCAATAGCGGGGAGCTCCTACAATGAGCAGTTCTTC

abundance: many
d_gene: NA
j_gene: TRBJ1-5
v_gene: TRBV2
CDR3aa: CAARADSNQPQHF
CDR3nt: TGTGCCGCCCGGGCGGATAGCAATCAGCCCCAGCATTTT

abundance: many
d_gene: NA
j_gene: TRBJ1-1
v_gene: TRBV9
CDR3aa: CASSVSGERAFF
CDR3nt: TGTGCCAGCAGCGTATCAGGGGAAAGAGCTTTCTTT

abundance: few
d_gene: NA
j_gene: TRBJ2-2
v_gene: TRBV10-2
CDR3aa: CASSVWGTSTGELFF
CDR3nt: TGCGCCAGCAGTGTCTGGGGCACGTCCACCGGGGAGCTGTTTTTT

abundance: many
d_gene: NA
j_gene: TRBJ2-3
v_gene: TRBV4-1
CDR3aa: CASSPSHGASTDTQYF
CDR3nt: TGCGCCAGCAGCCCGTCCCACGGCGCTAGCACAGATACGCAGTATTTT

abundance: many
d_gene: TRBD2
j_gene: TRBJ2-7
v_gene: TRBV4-2
CDR3aa: CASSQTTSGREQYF
CDR3nt: TGTGCCAGCAGCCAAACGACTAGCGGGCGGGAGCAGTACTTC

abundance: many
d_gene: TRBD1
j_gene: TRBJ1-4
v_gene: TRBV4-2
CDR3aa: CASSPAHGTGNEKLFF
CDR3nt: TGTGCCAGCAGCCCAGCTCACGGGACAGGAAATGAAAAACTGTTTTTT

abundance: many
d_gene: TRBD1
j_gene: TRBJ2-5
v_gene: TRBV5-1
CDR3aa: CASSQQGARETQYF
CDR3nt: TGCGCCAGCAGCCAACAGGGGGCGCGAGAGACCCAGTACTTC

abundance: many
d_gene: TRBD2
j_gene: TRBJ2-2
v_gene: TRBV5-4
CDR3aa: CASSSNSGGTGELFF
CDR3nt: TGTGCCAGCAGCTCCAACAGCGGGGGCACCGGGGAGCTGTTTTTT

abundance: NA
d_gene: NA
j_gene: TRBJ1-1
v_gene: TRBV3-1
CDR3aa: CSSSQGNTEAFF
CDR3nt: TGTTCCAGCAGCCAAGGGAATACTGAAGCTTTCTTT

abundance: many
d_gene: NA
j_gene: TRBJ2-1
v_gene: TRBV7-2
CDR3aa: CASSLAGSINEQFF
CDR3nt: TGTGCCAGCAGCTTAGCCGGGTCGATCAATGAGCAGTTCTTC

abundance: many
d_gene: NA
j_gene: TRBJ2-5
v_gene: TRBV7-2
CDR3aa: CASSLGSGFQETQYF
CDR3nt: TGTGCCAGCAGCTTGGGCAGTGGGTTCCAAGAGACCCAGTACTTC

abundance: few
d_gene: NA
j_gene: TRBJ2-6
v_gene: TRBV3-1
CDR3aa: CASSHGSGESSGANVLTF
CDR3nt: TGTGCCAGCAGCCACGGCTCGGGGGAGTCCTCTGGGGCCAACGTCCTGACTTTC

abundance: many
d_gene: TRBD2
j_gene: TRBJ2-5
v_gene: TRBV9
CDR3aa: CASSVGAGGPETQYF
CDR3nt: TGTGCCAGCAGCGTAGGAGCGGGGGGCCCGGAGACCCAGTACTTC